The 15 T cell receptor beta chains given below trace back to one sample, sequenced in a study of OX40 agonist ivuxolimab in advanced cancers. The protocol was immunoSEQ multiplex PCR, while the TCRdb copy is restricted to in-frame clones and leaves out a portion. The table includes fewer than 85,000 clones, about 86% detected once. This sample comprised CD4+ or CD8+ T cells sorted from blood, obtained in a trial of the OX40 agonist ivuxolimab. The receptor set was obtained from an adult with an advanced solid tumor such as melanoma, head and neck, liver or kidney cancer.

V gene TRBV16 combines with J gene TRBJ2-7; D may correspond to TRBD1 or TRBD2 (5 bases each). The germline V and J ends were trimmed by 1 base and 3 bases, with 7 bases remaining between them. From germline, CDR1 is KGHSY and CDR2 FQNENV. The CDR3 has 13 amino acids. CDR3: CASSQYGGYEQYF. The CDR3 nucleotides read TGTGCCAGCAGCCAATATGGGGGCTACGAGCAGTACTTC.

V and J are TRBV6-1 and TRBJ2-3; maybe TRBD2 (5 bases). The CDR3 runs 16 residues. Deletions cut 2 bases from V and 5 bases from J, with 17 bases between. Germline loops: CDR1 MNHNS, CDR2 SASEGT. The CDR3 is CASSERLGLEGDTQYF. Written as DNA, the CDR3 is TGTGCCAGCAGTGAAAGATTAGGGCTTGAGGGAGATACGCAGTATTTT.

This clone came up a few times. The chain links TRBV18 to TRBJ1-4; D gene unclear. The V gene's germline CDR1 is KGHSH and CDR2 LQKENI. The CDR3 has 13 residues. V dropped 0 bases and J dropped 8 bases, with 7 bases sitting between them. The CDR3 DNA reads as TGTGCCAGCTCACCACCTGGGAGGGAAAAACTGTTTTTT. It yields the protein CASSPPGREKLFF.

This clone was seen more than once but under ten times. V gene TRBV2 combines with J gene TRBJ1-2; D uncertain. The germline CDR1 and CDR2 sequences are SNHLY and FYNNEI. The CDR3 totals 13 residues. V lost 4 bases to trimming and J lost 3 bases, with 9 bases between them. CDR3 nucleotides: TGTGCCAGCAGTGTGGTTCCCCACTATGGCTACACCTTC. As protein: CASSVVPHYGYTF.

The chain employs TRBV13 and TRBJ1-4; a possible D gene is TRBD1 (5 bases). This CDR3 is built from 17 residues. Trimming left V 5 bases short and J 0 bases short, with 16 bases between. Germline values: CDR1 PRHDT, CDR2 FYEKMQ (reference sequence). The CDR3 DNA sequence: TGTGCCAGCAGCCTCACCGGGACCGCTGCAACTAATGAAAAACTGTTTTTT. It codes for CASSLTGTAATNEKLFF. Drawing the rest from reference TRBV13 and TRBJ1-4, the complete variable domain is AAGVIQSPRHLIKEKRETATLKCYPIPRHDTVYWYQQGPGQDPQFLISFYEKMQSDKGSIPDRFSAQQFSDYHSELNMSSLELGDSALYFCASSLTGTAATNEKLFFGSGTQLSVL.

The table lists this clone with a count of one. V is TRBV28 and J is TRBJ1-2; TRBD1 agrees at 7 bases. V was clipped by 7 bases and J by 5 bases; unmatched bases: 4. Per the germline V gene, CDR1 is MDHEN and CDR2 is SYDVKM. The CDR3 has 12 residues. CDR3: CASKGGVYGYTF. DNA of the CDR3: TGTGCCAGCAAAGGGGGCGTATATGGCTACACCTTC.

This chain uses TRBV7-9 with TRBJ1-5; 7 positions match TRBD1. The CDR3 has 16 residues. J lost 0 bases, V lost 8 bases, and 10 bases had no gene match. The V gene's germline CDR1 is SEHNR and CDR2 FQNEAQ (reference sequence). The CDR3 spells CASDQGDRYSNQPQHF. The CDR3 DNA reads as TGTGCCAGCGACCAGGGGGACCGATATAGCAATCAGCCCCAGCATTTT. The full variable domain, completed using reference TRBV7-9 and TRBJ1-5, is DTGVSQNPRHKITKRGQNVTFRCDPISEHNRLYWYRQTLGQGPEFLTYFQNEAQLEKSRLLSDRFSAERPKGSFSTLEIQRTEQGDSAMYLCASDQGDRYSNQPQHFGDGTRLSIL.

This sequence joins TRBV5-6 and TRBJ2-7; 10 bases map to TRBD1. J was trimmed by 3 bases and V by 4 bases; bases with no gene match: 13. CDR1 and CDR2 from the germline V gene are SGHDT and YYEEEE. The CDR3 is made up of 17 amino acids. CDR3 residues: CASSQRTGGPLYYEQYF. CDR3 nucleotides: TGTGCCAGCAGCCAGAGGACAGGGGGTCCTTTGTACTACGAGCAGTACTTC.

A single count supports this clone. The chain combines TRBV5-1 with TRBJ1-4; 8 bases align to TRBD1. J gave up 8 bases and V 3 bases, and 9 bases lay outside the gene matches. Germline CDR1 SGHRS, CDR2 YFSETQ. The CDR3 has 15 amino acids. CDR3 in amino acids: CASSSQGAKGEKLFF. In nucleotides, the CDR3 is TGCGCCAGCAGCTCCCAGGGGGCAAAGGGGGAAAAACTGTTTTTT.

The CDR3 DNA follows: TGTGCCAGCAGCTTAGGTGCGGGGGCCCTACAAGAGACCCAGTACTTC. This sequence encodes CASSLGAGALQETQYF. The chain uses TRBV7-2 and TRBJ2-5; a weak D match, TRBD2 (7 bases). This CDR3 has 16 residues. From germline, CDR1 is SGHTA and CDR2 FQGNSA. With 1 base removed from V and 2 bases from J, the gap between germline ends came to 14 bases.

The V gene is TRBV28, the J gene TRBJ1-5; 7 nucleotides match TRBD1. This CDR3 is 14 amino acids long. Germline V gives CDR1 MDHEN, CDR2 SYDVKM. V gave up 1 base and J gave up 6 bases; unmatched junction bases: 3. The CDR3, as DNA: TGTGCCAGCAGTTTATTGACAGGGAGTCAGCCCCAGCATTTT. Translated, it gives CASSLLTGSQPQHF.

The genes are TRBV11-1 and TRBJ1-1; 7 nucleotides align to TRBD1. CDR3 length: 14 residues. V shed 1 base, J shed 2 bases, and the junction held 1 base outside the gene matches. Germline values: CDR1 SGHAT, CDR2 FQDESV (reference sequence). For the CDR3, the DNA is TGTGCCAGCAGCTTAGGACAGGGAAACACTGAAGCTTTCTTT. This gives the protein CASSLGQGNTEAFF.

The rearrangement joins TRBV6-5 to TRBJ1-1, with D possibly being TRBD1 (6 bases). The CDR3 is 12 amino acids. V gave up 6 bases and J gave up 5 bases, with 10 bases separating them. In germline, CDR1 is MNHEY, CDR2 SVGAGI. The DNA for the CDR3 is TGTGCCAGCAGCAAAAGGGGGACTGAAGCTTTCTTT. Protein: CASSKRGTEAFF.

The chain has TRBV20-1 and TRBJ1-2, with no clear D. CDR1 is DFQATT, CDR2 SNEGSKA, per germline (reference sequence). The V end lost 3 bases, the J end lost 6 bases, and 8 bases lay between the germline ends. CDR3 length: 11 amino acids. This chain's CDR3 is CSARVPDGYTF. The CDR3 coding sequence is TGCAGTGCTAGGGTCCCAGATGGCTACACCTTC.

This rearrangement joins TRBV5-4 to TRBJ1-5, with D unresolved. CDR3 length: 14 amino acids. V gave up 1 base and J gave up 7 bases, with 12 bases separating them. The germline gives CDR1 SGHNT, CDR2 YYREEE (reference sequence). CDR3 protein: CASSLSGVGQPQHF. The DNA for the CDR3 is TGTGCCAGCAGCTTGTCCGGGGTGGGACAGCCCCAGCATTTT.